This TCR beta chain came from a study of T cells expressing NK-cell markers. About the study: It was sorted CD3+CD56-NKG2C+, CD3+CD56+NKG2C- and CD3+CD56+NKG2C+ T cells that provided the TCR beta repertoires.

There are 13 residues in the CDR3. Per the germline V gene, CDR1 is SGHRS and CDR2 is YFSETQ. General observations from the study: Five or six donors carried dominant NKG2C+ clonotypes that made up roughly 1.0-8% of their CD8+ T cells.

TCRdb reprocessed the 5' RACE reads and keeps a single row for each CDR3 protein, giving no DNA. The sample table sets out roughly 450,000 distinct CDR3 sequences. Of note for this clonotype: Its matching antigen is unknown.

The chain joins TRBV5-1 to TRBJ1-1. This clonotype was sampled from a woman between 50 and 59 years old in good health. The sequenced sample was blood T cells: a sorted CD56 or NKG2C T cell subset, CD4+ or CD8+ T cells, or bulk PBMC T cells (not recorded which). This CDR3 reads CASSYDQSLGAFF.